Listed below are T cell receptor beta chains from one sample, sequenced in a study of cytomegalovirus exposure and HLA in healthy donors. TCRdb's copy holds only in-frame clones and misses some; the assay was immunoSEQ multiplex PCR. This sample has over 150,000 clones, with more than 80% found just once. The sample consisted of PBMCs. Receptors were obtained from a woman between 18 and 29 years old in good health and CMV-seropositive. Each CDR3 is given without its conserved first and last residue.

TRBV6-5	TRBJ2-1	ASSYGTKGEQF
TRBV7-8	TRBJ1-2	ASSSMAGDYGYT
TRBV5-1	TRBJ2-6	ASSLGTAGANVLT
TRBV13	TRBJ2-5	ASSLRGRETQY
TRBV15	TRBJ2-2	ATSGLSGELF
TRBV11-2	TRBJ2-7	ASSLETGAYEQY
TRBV5-6	TRBJ1-2	ASSRGNYGYT
TRBV6-1	TRBJ1-5	ASGGGQPQH
TRBV19	TRBJ1-2	ASTRTGIRYYGYT
TRBV6-1	TRBJ1-1	ASKDRAHTEAF
TRBV4-3	TRBJ2-1	ASSQAGTSGYNEQF